A selection of T cell receptor beta chains follows, all from one sample in a study of T cells after yellow fever vaccination. TCRdb re-called the 5' RACE reads with MiXCR, one entry per CDR3 protein. The table shows hundreds of thousands of distinct CDR3 sequences, with 9% to 15% occurring only once. Sample: PBMCs, taken on the day of the yellow fever booster vaccination. The source of these receptors is a man aged 25 to 40 who received the YFV17D yellow fever vaccine. Each CDR3 is given with its conserved first and last residue. A D gene is named only where the DNA matches it firmly. For some rows the clone size is stated as once, few or many, or as a class when expanded; others skip it.

TRBD1	TRBV5-1	.	TRBJ1-6	CASSYGQGHSPLHF	TGCGCCAGCAGTTACGGACAGGGGCATTCACCCCTCCACTTT
TRBD1	TRBV5-1	many	TRBJ2-5	CASSLVDRVQTQYF	TGCGCCAGCAGCTTGGTAGACAGGGTGCAGACCCAGTACTTC
.	TRBV7-2	.	TRBJ2-7	CASRSLLSSEQYF	TGTGCCAGCAGGAGCTTATTGAGTAGCGAGCAGTACTTC
TRBD1	TRBV7-8	.	TRBJ1-5	CASSRGQPHRNNQPQHF	TGTGCCAGCAGCCGGGGACAGCCGCACCGAAACAATCAGCCCCAGCATTTT
TRBD1	TRBV24-1	few	TRBJ2-2	CATSVPGQGNTGELFF	TGTGCCACCAGTGTTCCGGGACAGGGCAACACCGGGGAGCTGTTTTTT
.	TRBV7-3	few	TRBJ1-2	CASSPNPRVGYTF	TGTGCCAGCAGCCCGAACCCCAGGGTTGGCTACACCTTC
TRBD2	TRBV20-1	.	TRBJ2-2	CSAREGGSAGELFF	TGCAGTGCTAGAGAAGGCGGGAGTGCCGGGGAGCTGTTTTTT
TRBD2	TRBV20-1	few	TRBJ2-1	CSATLAVSYNEQFF	TGCAGTGCTACTCTAGCGGTCTCCTACAATGAGCAGTTCTTC
.	TRBV20-1	few	TRBJ1-1	CSARSSGALNTEAFF	TGCAGTGCTCGTTCCTCAGGGGCGCTGAACACTGAAGCTTTCTTT
TRBD2	TRBV3-1	.	TRBJ2-7	CASSQVAGGRYEQYF	TGTGCCAGCAGCCAAGTAGCGGGAGGGCGCTACGAGCAGTACTTC
.	TRBV6-5	few	TRBJ2-2	CASSYLSGGELFF	TGTGCCAGCAGTTACTTGAGCGGCGGGGAGCTGTTTTTT
.	TRBV20-1	.	TRBJ2-3	CSAKPAGPSTDTQYF	TGCAGTGCTAAACCGGCAGGACCTAGCACAGATACGCAGTATTTT
TRBD1	TRBV29-1	.	TRBJ1-2	CSVATGEIYGYTF	TGCAGCGTTGCGACAGGGGAGATCTATGGCTACACCTTC
TRBD2	TRBV7-9	many	TRBJ2-1	CASSLVGGSLEQFF	TGTGCCAGCAGCTTAGTCGGGGGGAGTCTGGAGCAGTTCTTC
TRBD1	TRBV6-4	few	TRBJ1-2	CASSTTLGQGASGYTF	TGTGCCAGCAGTACAACCTTGGGACAGGGGGCGTCCGGCTACACCTTC
TRBD1	TRBV7-9	.	TRBJ2-7	CASSSTKGADLYEQYF	TGTGCCAGCAGCAGTACGAAGGGGGCGGATCTCTACGAGCAGTACTTC
.	TRBV7-2	few	TRBJ2-7	CASSFRVGDEQYF	TGTGCCAGCAGCTTTAGAGTGGGCGACGAGCAGTACTTC
TRBD1	TRBV29-1	.	TRBJ2-7	CSVLRGGTGPYEQYF	TGCAGCGTTCTCCGAGGGGGGACAGGGCCCTACGAGCAGTACTTC
.	TRBV7-2	.	TRBJ2-5	CASSRASGRVQETQYF	TGTGCCAGCAGCCGGGCATCTGGGCGGGTCCAAGAGACCCAGTACTTC
.	TRBV5-1	few	TRBJ2-6	CASSLGGPGPLSWANVLTF	TGCGCCAGCAGCTTGGGGGGACCCGGACCGCTTTCTTGGGCCAACGTCCTGACTTTC
.	TRBV20-1	once	TRBJ2-7	CSASTLTVYEQYF	TGCAGTGCTAGCACTCTCACAGTGTACGAGCAGTACTTC
TRBD1	TRBV10-3	.	TRBJ2-5	CAISGADRVETQYF	TGTGCCATCAGTGGAGCGGACAGGGTCGAGACCCAGTACTTC
.	TRBV4-3	many	TRBJ2-1	CASSQGEYNEQFF	TGCGCCAGCAGCCAAGGGGAATACAATGAGCAGTTCTTC
TRBD1	TRBV7-8	few	TRBJ2-2	CASSLAMTGSFGGELFF	TGTGCCAGCAGCTTAGCAATGACAGGGTCGTTCGGCGGGGAGCTGTTTTTT
TRBD2	TRBV13	.	TRBJ2-3	CASSLTSGKTDTQYF	TGTGCCAGCAGCCTAACTAGCGGGAAGACAGATACGCAGTATTTT
TRBD1	TRBV18	few	TRBJ2-5	CASSLAGGQRQETQYF	TGTGCCAGCTCACTGGCTGGGGGACAGAGACAAGAGACCCAGTACTTC
.	TRBV20-1	few	TRBJ2-3	CSARDPSGTDTQYF	TGCAGTGCTAGAGATCCTAGCGGCACAGATACGCAGTATTTT
.	TRBV7-2	.	TRBJ2-2	CASSRQVFANTGELFF	TGTGCCAGCAGCAGACAGGTTTTCGCGAACACCGGGGAGCTGTTTTTT
TRBD2	TRBV3-1	few	TRBJ2-7	CASSQAAGGSYEQYF	TGTGCCAGCAGCCAAGCGGCGGGAGGGTCCTACGAGCAGTACTTC
TRBD1	TRBV7-2	.	TRBJ1-1	CASSSLLRQGLTEAFF	TGTGCCAGCAGCTCCCTATTAAGACAGGGGCTAACTGAAGCTTTCTTT
TRBD2	TRBV7-3	many	TRBJ2-7	CASSLPSLAGLPYEQYF	TGTGCCAGCAGCTTACCCTCCCTAGCGGGACTACCCTACGAGCAGTACTTC
.	TRBV7-9	.	TRBJ2-1	CASSFEMGQFF	TGTGCCAGCAGCTTTGAGATGGGGCAGTTCTTC
.	TRBV24-1	.	TRBJ2-7	CATSDSGIYEQYF	TGTGCCACCAGTGATTCCGGGATCTACGAGCAGTACTTC
.	TRBV2	few	TRBJ2-7	CASRKDGGEQYF	TGTGCCAGCAGGAAGGATGGGGGTGAGCAGTACTTC
TRBD1	TRBV7-7	few	TRBJ1-4	CASSAGDRGNEKLFF	TGTGCTAGCAGTGCAGGGGACAGGGGTAATGAAAAACTGTTTTTT
TRBD2	TRBV7-9	few	TRBJ2-7	CASSFDGREGDEQYF	TGTGCCAGCAGCTTCGACGGCCGGGAGGGCGACGAGCAGTACTTC
.	TRBV29-1	few	TRBJ2-2	CSALRGNTGELFF	TGCAGCGCCCTGAGAGGGAACACCGGGGAGCTGTTTTTT
TRBD1	TRBV5-1	.	TRBJ2-3	CASSSTPGTEDTQYF	TGCGCCAGCAGCTCGACCCCCGGGACAGAAGATACGCAGTATTTT
.	TRBV30	few	TRBJ1-6	CAWSVRGSQSPLHF	TGTGCCTGGAGTGTACGGGGCAGTCAATCACCCCTCCACTTT
.	TRBV19	few	TRBJ2-1	CASSHAYNEQFF	TGTGCCAGTAGCCATGCCTACAATGAGCAGTTCTTC
.	TRBV25-1	many	TRBJ1-1	CASSGSQGIEAFF	TGTGCCAGCAGTGGGTCTCAGGGAATTGAAGCTTTCTTT
.	TRBV18	many	TRBJ2-5	CASSPWTGETQYF	TGTGCCAGCTCACCCTGGACGGGGGAGACCCAGTACTTC
.	TRBV27	.	TRBJ1-2	CASSLTRGDFGYTF	TGTGCCAGCAGTTTAACTCGAGGGGACTTTGGCTACACCTTC
TRBD1	TRBV29-1	few	TRBJ2-7	CSVETQDRGYPYEQYF	TGCAGCGTTGAAACTCAGGACAGGGGATACCCCTACGAGCAGTACTTC
.	TRBV24-1	few	TRBJ1-2	CATSDLGGYNNYGYTF	TGTGCCACCAGTGATTTGGGGGGATACAATAACTATGGCTACACCTTC
.	TRBV14	few	TRBJ2-2	CASSQRGPGGELFF	TGTGCCAGCAGCCAGAGGGGCCCCGGCGGGGAGCTGTTTTTT
TRBD1	TRBV6-1	few	TRBJ2-5	CASSLDKGQGGKTQYF	TGTGCCAGCAGCCTAGATAAGGGACAGGGAGGAAAGACCCAGTACTTC
TRBD2	TRBV4-3	few	TRBJ2-1	CASSQVAGVGNEQFF	TGCGCCAGCAGCCAAGTAGCGGGAGTAGGGAATGAGCAGTTCTTC
TRBD2	TRBV9	.	TRBJ2-7	CASSVSSGSYEQYF	TGTGCCAGCAGCGTATCTAGCGGGAGTTACGAGCAGTACTTC
TRBD2	TRBV27	few	TRBJ2-3	CASSLPTSGSRTDTQYF	TGTGCCAGCAGTTTGCCGACTAGCGGGAGTAGGACAGATACGCAGTATTTT
.	TRBV5-1	.	TRBJ2-3	CASSVSGGTDTQYF	TGCGCCAGCAGCGTGTCGGGCGGGACAGATACGCAGTATTTT
.	TRBV30	.	TRBJ2-3	CAWSVGSTDTQYF	TGTGCCTGGAGTGTAGGCAGCACAGATACGCAGTATTTT